This T cell receptor (beta chain) was observed in a study of T-cell reconstitution after alpha-beta-depleted transplantation in children. The trim removed 0 bases at V and 4 bases at J, leaving 3 bases unmatched. This CDR3 comprises 14 residues. CDR1 and CDR2 from the germline V gene are GTSNPN and SVGIG (reference sequence). The sample holds a few counts of this clonotype. Unique molecular identifiers were incorporated during preparation of the TCRbeta library. TCRdb re-derived calls from the PCR reads in MiXCR, one entry per CDR3 protein. Among about 480,000 distinct CDR3 sequences, around an eighth were seen once, and the ten largest hold 4.5% to 6%.

This TCR came from a human donor who donated a stem cell graft to a child with combined immunodeficiency. This chain uses TRBV30 with TRBJ2-1; 7 nucleotides align to TRBD2. The specimen comprised PBMCs from the stem cell graft donor, sampled from the stem cell graft. This CDR3 reads CAWSVAGIYNEQFF. CDR3 coding DNA: TGTGCCTGGAGTGTAGCGGGGATATACAATGAGCAGTTCTTC. The full variable domain, rest sourced from reference TRBV30 and TRBJ2-1, is SQTIHQWPATLVQPVGSPLSLECTVEGTSNPNLYWYRQAAGRGLQLLFYSVGIGQISSEVPQNLSASRPQDRQFILSSKKLLLSDSGFYLCAWSVAGIYNEQFFGPGTRLTVL.